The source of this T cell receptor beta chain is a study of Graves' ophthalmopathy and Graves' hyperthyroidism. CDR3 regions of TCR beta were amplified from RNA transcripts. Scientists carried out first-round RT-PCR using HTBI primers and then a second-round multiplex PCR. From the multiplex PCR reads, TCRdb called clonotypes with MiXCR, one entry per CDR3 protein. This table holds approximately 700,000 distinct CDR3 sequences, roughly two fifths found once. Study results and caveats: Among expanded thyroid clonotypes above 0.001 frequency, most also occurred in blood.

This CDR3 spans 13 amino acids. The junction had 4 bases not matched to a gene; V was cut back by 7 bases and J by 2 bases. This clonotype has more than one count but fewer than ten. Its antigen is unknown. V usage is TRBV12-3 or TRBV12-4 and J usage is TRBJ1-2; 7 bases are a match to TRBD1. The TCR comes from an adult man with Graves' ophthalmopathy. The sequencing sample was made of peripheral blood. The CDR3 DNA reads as TGTGCCAGCAAAAGGGGGCCGAACTATGGCTACACCTTC. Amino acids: CASKRGPNYGYTF.